This TCR beta chain was retrieved from a study of blood T cell repertoires in COVID-19. Looking at the study overall: Nucleic acid was either cDNA or gDNA, and it came from T cells, B-cell-depleted T cells, or PBMCs.

CDR3 size: 14 residues. The germline V gene has CDR1 SGHDT and CDR2 YYEEEE. With V trimmed by 1 base and J by 7 bases, 4 bases remained unmatched. As originally analysed: Nucleated cell counts were estimated from reference gene primer amplification. Only in-frame clones appear in the TCRdb table, and some are missing; sequencing was by immunoSEQ multiplex PCR. For V, J and clone size, that table is used; D and trimming come from the DNA. The top ten hold 4.5% to 6% of the sample, which has 100,000 to 150,000 clones, around 74% seen once. The sequence was obtained from a man older than 75 with COVID-19, enrolled during active disease. The sequenced sample was peripheral blood. The chain uses TRBV5-6 and TRBJ1-4, with 7 positions matching TRBD1. CDR3 nucleotide sequence: TGTGCCAGCAGCTTGAAGGGGGCCGGTGAAAAACTGTTTTTT. Translated, it gives CASSLKGAGEKLFF.